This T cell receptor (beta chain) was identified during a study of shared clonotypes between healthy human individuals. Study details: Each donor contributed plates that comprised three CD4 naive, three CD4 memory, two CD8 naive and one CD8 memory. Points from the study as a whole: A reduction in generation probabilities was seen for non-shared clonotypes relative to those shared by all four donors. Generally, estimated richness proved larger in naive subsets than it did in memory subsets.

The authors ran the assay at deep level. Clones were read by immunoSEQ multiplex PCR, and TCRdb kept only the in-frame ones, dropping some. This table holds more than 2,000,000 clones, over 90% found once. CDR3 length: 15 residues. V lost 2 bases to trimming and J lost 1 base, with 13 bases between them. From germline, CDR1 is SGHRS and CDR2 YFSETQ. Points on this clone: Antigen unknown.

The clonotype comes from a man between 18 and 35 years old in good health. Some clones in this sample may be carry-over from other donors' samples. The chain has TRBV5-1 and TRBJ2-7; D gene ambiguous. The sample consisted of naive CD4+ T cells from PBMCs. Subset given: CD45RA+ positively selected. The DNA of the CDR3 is TGCGCCAGCAGCTTATTGTTCGGCACATCCTACGAGCAGTACTTC. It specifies CASSLLFGTSYEQYF.